The 23 T cell receptor beta chains below all came from one sample that was sequenced in a study of cytomegalovirus exposure and HLA in healthy donors. PCR involved 60 Vbeta and 13 Jbeta primers. Clones were read by immunoSEQ multiplex PCR, and TCRdb kept only the in-frame ones, dropping some. The sample has about 200,000 clones; the top ten hold more than 0.95%. Sequenced sample: PBMCs. The source is a girl aged 2-15 years in good health and CMV-seropositive.

The chain recombines TRBV6-1 with TRBJ2-3; maybe TRBD2 (6 bases). The CDR3 consists of 14 residues. V shed 6 bases and J shed 1 base, with 11 bases lying between them. Germline-derived CDR1 and CDR2 are MNHNS and SASEGT. The CDR3 DNA reads as TGTGCCAGCAGGAGCGGGTCAGGCACAGATACGCAGTATTTT. Encoded protein: CASRSGSGTDTQYF.

The rearrangement uses TRBV27 and TRBJ1-1; D is unresolved. This CDR3 has 14 residues. Germline V gives CDR1 MNHEY, CDR2 SMNVEV (reference sequence). V was shortened by 6 bases and J by 0 bases, with 11 bases between the two germline ends. The DNA for the CDR3 is TGTGCCAGCAGAAACAGTGGGCTGAACACTGAAGCTTTCTTT. Protein sequence: CASRNSGLNTEAFF.

J is TRBJ2-1 and V is TRBV15, with 10 nucleotides matching TRBD2. The CDR3 contains 16 residues. Trimming cost V 0 bases and J 9 bases; bases outside gene matches: 8. Germline V gives CDR1 LNHNV, CDR2 YYDKDF (reference sequence). CDR3 in DNA: TGTGCCACCAGCAGAGATGTTGGGCTAGCGGGGGTTGAGCAGTTCTTC. Encoded protein: CATSRDVGLAGVEQFF. The full variable domain, rest sourced from reference TRBV15 and TRBJ2-1, is DAMVIQNPRYQVTQFGKPVTLSCSQTLNHNVMYWYQQKSSQAPKLLFHYYDKDFNNEADTPDNFQSRRPNTSFCFLDIRSPGLGDTAMYLCATSRDVGLAGVEQFFGPGTRLTVL.

The CDR3 region is CASSILRALAGGNNEQFF. The CDR3 DNA sequence: TGTGCCAGTAGTATATTGAGGGCGCTAGCGGGAGGCAACAATGAGCAGTTCTTC. The gene calls are TRBV19 and TRBJ2-1; 11 positions agree with TRBD2. The CDR3 is 18 amino acids. V shed 2 bases, J shed 5 bases, and the junction held 11 bases outside the gene matches. Germline loops: CDR1 LNHDA, CDR2 SQIVND (reference sequence).

The chain uses TRBV28 and TRBJ2-7; D not certain. The V gene lost 7 bases and the J gene lost 0 bases, with 13 bases spanning the gap. Germline CDR1 is MDHEN and CDR2 is SYDVKM. The CDR3 is 14 amino acids. The CDR3 DNA reads TGTGCCAGCAAGTGGCAGGCGAGCTCCTACGAGCAGTACTTC. Translation gives CASKWQASSYEQYF.

This rearrangement joins TRBV5-1 to TRBJ2-1; TRBD2 might be the D (6 bases). Germline values: CDR1 SGHRS, CDR2 YFSETQ. The CDR3 is 17 amino acids. Between the trimmed V and J ends, which lost 4 bases and 1 base, there was a span of 18 bases. The CDR3 loop is CASSPPLAPISYNEQFF. The CDR3 nucleotides are TGCGCCAGCAGCCCCCCCCTAGCGCCCATATCCTACAATGAGCAGTTCTTC.

The chain has TRBV5-4 and TRBJ2-1, with D maybe TRBD2 (7 bases). Germline CDR1 reads SGHNT; CDR2 reads YYREEE (reference sequence). CDR3 length: 15 amino acids. V was pared by 4 bases and J by 3 bases, with 14 bases between. The CDR3 DNA reads TGTGCCAGCAGCCGGACAGCGGGGATCTACAATGAGCAGTTCTTC. Protein: CASSRTAGIYNEQFF.

The rearrangement uses TRBV5-1 and TRBJ2-5; 7 nucleotides align to TRBD2. The CDR3 is 14 residues long. Germline CDR1 SGHRS, CDR2 YFSETQ. The V segment lost 6 bases and the J segment 4 bases; nucleotides outside the gene matches: 9. CDR3 nucleotide sequence: TGCGCCAGCACCAACCTCGGACTAGGAGAGACCCAGTACTTC. It translates to CASTNLGLGETQYF.

The J gene is TRBJ2-2, the V gene TRBV25-1, with D tentatively TRBD1 (5 bases). The CDR3 covers 15 residues. Germline-derived CDR1 and CDR2 are MGHDK and SYGVNS. Trimming cost V 2 bases and J 3 bases, with 10 bases left between them. The CDR3 nucleotides are TGTGCCAGCAGTGAAGGCAGGGTAGACACCGGGGAGCTGTTTTTT. Its protein is CASSEGRVDTGELFF.

This chain joins TRBV29-1 and TRBJ2-2, with 12 bases that match TRBD2. With V trimmed by 5 bases and J by 4 bases, 2 bases remained unmatched. Germline V lookup: CDR1 SQVTM, CDR2 ANQGSEA. This CDR3 region has 14 residues. The CDR3 here is CSVRTSGVTGELFF. CDR3 in DNA: TGCAGCGTTAGGACTAGCGGGGTCACCGGGGAGCTGTTTTTT.

The chain couples TRBV6-5 to TRBJ2-5; TRBD1 aligns across 8 bases. The tail of the sequence fits TRBJ2-7 better, so the J call may be wrong. The germline V gene encodes CDR1 MNHEY and CDR2 SVGAGI. The CDR3 sequence is 14 residues long. The CDR3 DNA reads TGTGCCAGCAGTCGTACAGGGGGTCCCTACGAGCAGTACTTC. The encoded protein is CASSRTGGPYEQYF.

The V call is TRBV28, the J call TRBJ2-7; D unresolved. This CDR3 region has 15 residues. Germline CDR1 MDHEN, CDR2 SYDVKM. V lost 5 bases and J 0 bases, leaving 14 bases between the germline ends. CDR3 nucleotide sequence: TGTGCCAGCAGTGGGTCGTCGGGTCGCTCCTACGAGCAGTACTTC. Encoded protein: CASSGSSGRSYEQYF.

The chain couples TRBV9 to TRBJ1-1, with D hard to call. The CDR3 is 13 amino acids. Looked up from germline, CDR1 is SGDLS and CDR2 is YYNGEE. With 3 bases removed from V and 0 bases from J, the gap between germline ends came to 6 bases. CDR3 bases: TGTGCCAGCAGCGCCACACTGAACACTGAAGCTTTCTTT. This codes for CASSATLNTEAFF.

The V call is TRBV23-1, the J call TRBJ1-2; D not resolved. TRBV23-1 is flagged as an ORF with uncertain function. The CDR3 length is 13 residues. The germline V and J ends were trimmed by 4 bases and 5 bases, with 11 bases remaining between them. The CDR3 loop reads CASSPETQYGYTF. CDR3 DNA sequence: TGCGCCAGCAGTCCTGAGACTCAGTATGGCTACACCTTC.

The chain joins TRBV15 to TRBJ1-5; possibly TRBD1 for D (6 bases). Germline-derived CDR1 and CDR2 are LNHNV and YYDKDF (reference sequence). This CDR3 spans 15 amino acids. V lost 0 bases and J lost 6, with 12 bases in between. Here the CDR3 reads CATSREDSGVQPQHF. CDR3 bases: TGTGCCACCAGCAGAGAGGATTCAGGGGTTCAGCCCCAGCATTTT.

As regards this clone: Other nucleotide sequences in the sample specify the same CDR3. V and J are TRBV7-9 and TRBJ2-1; 8 nucleotides line up with TRBD1. The V and J ends lost 1 base and 2 bases, in that order; junction bases with no gene match: 1. The length of the CDR3 is 15 residues. Germline CDR1 and CDR2: SEHNR and FQNEAQ (reference sequence). CDR3 protein: CASSLDRGAYNEQFF. CDR3 nucleotide sequence: TGTGCCAGCAGCTTAGACAGGGGGGCCTACAATGAGCAGTTCTTC.

The rearrangement uses TRBV6-5 and TRBJ2-2; TRBD2 matches 9 bases. Germline V CDR1 and CDR2: MNHEY, SVGAGI. Trimming removed 6 bases from V and 6 bases from J; junction bases left unmatched: 8. The CDR3 loop spans 15 amino acids. The CDR3: CASSNSGSGSGELFF. CDR3 DNA sequence: TGTGCCAGCAGCAATAGCGGGAGTGGGTCCGGGGAGCTGTTTTTT.

The CDR3 loop is CASSYRGSEAFF. CDR3 coding DNA: TGTGCCAGTAGCTACAGGGGGAGTGAAGCTTTCTTT. The chain uses TRBV19 and TRBJ1-1; 8 bases line up with TRBD1. Germline V CDR1 and CDR2: LNHDA, SQIVND (reference sequence). The CDR3 totals 12 residues. Germline trimming cut 6 bases from V and 7 bases from J; bases unmatched to any gene: 4.

The V call is TRBV27, the J call TRBJ2-7; the D gene is possibly TRBD2 (5 bases). There are 14 residues in the CDR3. The germline V gene encodes CDR1 MNHEY and CDR2 SMNVEV (reference sequence). Trimming took off 3 bases at V and 0 bases at J, with 9 bases between the two ends. CDR3: CASSLSGASYEQYF. Here the CDR3 DNA reads TGTGCCAGCAGTTTGAGCGGTGCCTCCTACGAGCAGTACTTC.

CDR3 in DNA: TGCGCCAGCAGCCAAGGGAACAGGGTTTGGGACACTGAAGCTTTCTTT. This encodes CASSQGNRVWDTEAFF. The rearrangement joins TRBV4-1 to TRBJ1-1; D is perhaps TRBD1 (6 bases). V was cut by 1 base and J by 3 bases, with 15 bases left in between. This CDR3 comprises 16 residues. CDR1 MGHRA and CDR2 YSYEKL come from the germline V gene.

This chain links TRBV7-2 with TRBJ2-3, with a tentative D call TRBD2 (6 bases). The V end was cut by 0 bases, the J end by 0 bases, with 19 bases between. Germline V gene sequence: CDR1 SGHTA, CDR2 FQGNSA. The CDR3 spans 19 residues. For the CDR3, the DNA is TGTGCCAGCAGCTTAGCGTATAGAGGAGCGGGTCCTAGCACAGATACGCAGTATTTT. Translated, it gives CASSLAYRGAGPSTDTQYF.

For the CDR3, the DNA is TGTGCCAGCAGTACAGGGCTCGAGCAGTACTTC. This encodes CASSTGLEQYF. The V call is TRBV27, the J call TRBJ2-7; tentative D call: TRBD1 (6 bases). Trimming left V 5 bases short and J 6 bases short, with 8 bases between. This CDR3 contains 11 residues. In germline, CDR1 is MNHEY, CDR2 SMNVEV (reference sequence).

This chain links TRBV5-1 with TRBJ2-2, with D possibly matching TRBD1 (6 bases). Germline loops: CDR1 SGHRS, CDR2 YFSETQ. The CDR3 has 15 residues. The V end lost 0 bases, the J end lost 5 bases, and 11 bases lay between the germline ends. CDR3 sequence: CASSLEGRGTGELFF. The CDR3 coding sequence is TGCGCCAGCAGCTTGGAGGGCAGGGGAACCGGGGAGCTGTTTTTT.